Shown below are 18 T cell receptor beta chains from a single sample sequenced in a study of T cell changes during pregnancy in multiple sclerosis. This table comes from immunoSEQ multiplex PCR, and its TCRdb copy is limited to in-frame clones, with some not included. The sample lists 90,000 to 95,000 clones, around 92% occurring once. The material was peripheral blood, obtained in the third trimester of pregnancy. The receptors derive from a female donor with multiple sclerosis, enrolled in a pregnancy study.

The chain has TRBV28 and TRBJ2-7, with 10 positions matching TRBD1. This CDR3 comprises 15 residues. In germline, CDR1 is MDHEN, CDR2 SYDVKM. The trim removed 4 bases at V and 3 bases at J, leaving 6 bases unmatched. The CDR3 is CASSSRTGGFYEQYF. As DNA, the CDR3 is TGTGCCAGCAGTTCCCGGACAGGGGGGTTCTACGAGCAGTACTTC.

As concerns this clone: This specimen includes other DNA sequences encoding the same CDR3. The V gene is TRBV7-8, the J gene TRBJ2-1, with 7 bases fitting TRBD1. Germline CDR1 SGHVS, CDR2 FQNEAQ. V lost 5 bases, J lost 2 bases, and 3 bases stayed unmatched. This CDR3 has 14 amino acids. In nucleotides, the CDR3 is TGTGCCAGCAGCCGGACAGGTACCTACAATGAGCAGTTCTTC. Amino acid sequence: CASSRTGTYNEQFF. The full variable domain, its missing parts supplied by reference TRBV7-8 and TRBJ2-1, is GAGVSQSPRYKVAKRGQDVALRCDPISGHVSLFWYQQALGQGPEFLTYFQNEAQLDKSGLPSDRFFAERPEGSVSTLKIQRTQQEDSAVYLCASSRTGTYNEQFFGPGTRLTVL.

The CDR3 DNA reads as TGCAGCGCCGTAGTCTCCCACGCCGGGGAGCTGTTTTTT. Its protein is CSAVVSHAGELFF. V is TRBV29-1 and J is TRBJ2-2, with no clear D. This CDR3 is built from 13 residues. Germline CDR1 and CDR2: SQVTM and ANQGSEA. Trimming left V 7 bases short and J 6 bases short, with 15 bases between.

V gene TRBV29-1 combines with J gene TRBJ2-3; 10 bases map to TRBD2. This CDR3 region has 15 residues. V dropped 3 bases and J dropped 2; count of bases not matched to a gene: 5. The germline gives CDR1 SQVTM, CDR2 ANQGSEA. CDR3 DNA: TGCAGCGTTGACCCCGGGACTAGCGACACAGATACGCAGTATTTT. This translates into CSVDPGTSDTDTQYF.

The V gene is TRBV29-1, the J gene TRBJ2-3, with a weak D call TRBD2 (5 bases). This CDR3 has 19 amino acids. Trimming removed 0 bases from V and 4 bases from J, with 26 bases in between. Germline CDR1 SQVTM, CDR2 ANQGSEA. The CDR3 DNA is TGCAGCGTTGAAGATCGAAATTGGGTGGTGGGAGCGAAAGCAGATACGCAGTATTTT. This sequence encodes CSVEDRNWVVGAKADTQYF.

The chain is built from TRBV25-1 and TRBJ2-1; 13 positions agree with TRBD2. CDR1 is MGHDK and CDR2 is SYGVNS in the germline V gene. The length of the CDR3 is 13 residues. J was trimmed by 5 bases and V by 9 bases; bases with no gene match: 1. The CDR3 loop is CASGLAGDNEQFF. The CDR3 DNA follows: TGTGCCAGTGGACTAGCGGGAGACAATGAGCAGTTCTTC.

The chain employs TRBV4-3 and TRBJ2-2; tentative D call: TRBD1 (6 bases). The germline CDR1 and CDR2 sequences are LGHNA and YSLEER. This CDR3 is built from 14 residues. Trimming took off 4 bases at V and 4 bases at J, with 10 bases between the two ends. The CDR3, as DNA: TGCGCCAGCAGCCCAGCACAGGGCACCGGGGAGCTGTTTTTT. Amino acid sequence: CASSPAQGTGELFF.

The CDR3 protein is CATSVGGASSYEQYF. In nucleotides, the CDR3 is TGTGCCACCTCCGTGGGAGGGGCGAGCTCCTACGAGCAGTACTTC. This chain links TRBV7-8 with TRBJ2-7; 7 nucleotides line up with TRBD2. V was pared by 10 bases and J by 0 bases, with 12 bases of the junction left unmatched. CDR3 length: 15 amino acids. Germline assignment: CDR1 SGHVS and CDR2 FQNEAQ.

The chain links TRBV25-1 to TRBJ1-4; TRBD1 might be the D (5 bases). Germline V gene lookup returns CDR1 MGHDK and CDR2 SYGVNS. CDR3 size: 15 residues. Trimming shortened V by 1 base and J by 8 bases, and 14 bases separated the two germline ends. This chain's CDR3 is CASSELGGPGEKLFF. The DNA of the CDR3 is TGTGCCAGCAGTGAATTAGGAGGGCCAGGGGAAAAACTGTTTTTT.

The chain is built from TRBV2 and TRBJ1-1; a weak D match, TRBD1 (6 bases). V lost 1 base and J lost 12, with 18 bases in between. CDR1 SNHLY and CDR2 FYNNEI come from the germline V gene. The CDR3 extends over 14 amino acids. The CDR3 region has the DNA TGTGCCAGCAGTGAAGGGATTACGGCAGGGGCGACTTTCTTT. Translated: CASSEGITAGATFF. The variable domain in full, with the rest retrieved from reference TRBV2 and TRBJ1-1, is EPEVTQTPSHQVTQMGQEVILRCVPISNHLYFYWYRQILGQKVEFLVSFYNNEISEKSEIFDDQFSVERPDGSNFTLKIRSTKLEDSAMYFCASSEGITAGATFFGQGTRLTVV.

The chain combines TRBV9 with TRBJ2-1; no firm D call. The CDR3 sequence is 14 residues long. The V gene lost 4 bases and the J gene lost 10 bases, with 18 bases spanning the gap. The germline gives CDR1 SGDLS, CDR2 YYNGEE. For the CDR3, the DNA is TGTGCCAGCAGCCCGTCCAACCGGGTTTCAGAGCAGTTCTTC. It translates to CASSPSNRVSEQFF.

This clone was counted once. This sequence joins TRBV18 and TRBJ1-2; TRBD1 matches 7 bases. Trimming removed 1 base from V and 0 bases from J; junction bases left unmatched: 8. This CDR3 contains 17 residues. Looked up from germline, CDR1 is KGHSH and CDR2 is LQKENI. The CDR3 nucleotides read TGTGCCAGCTCACCACGAGGGGACAGACAAGCTAACTATGGCTACACCTTC. Translation: CASSPRGDRQANYGYTF.

V is TRBV6-1 and J is TRBJ2-3; 7 nucleotides line up with TRBD2. After removal of 9 bases from V and 3 bases from J, the junction contained 12 bases not matched to a gene. The CDR3 consists of 15 residues. Germline values: CDR1 MNHNS, CDR2 SASEGT. CDR3 region: CASPPPGAGTDTQYF. Written as DNA, the CDR3 is TGTGCCAGTCCTCCCCCGGGAGCGGGGACAGATACGCAGTATTTT.

V is TRBV19 and J is TRBJ1-4; 9 nucleotides align to TRBD1. Per germline, CDR1 LNHDA and CDR2 SQIVND (reference sequence). The CDR3 extends over 12 amino acids. Germline trimming cut 10 bases from V and 6 bases from J; bases unmatched to any gene: 3. The CDR3 coding sequence is TGTGCCACGGGACAGGGAGATGAAAAACTGTTTTTT. Its protein product is CATGQGDEKLFF.

J is TRBJ1-4 and V is TRBV28; 12 nucleotides line up with TRBD1. Germline lookup yields CDR1 MDHEN and CDR2 SYDVKM. Losses at the gene ends were 4 bases for V and 8 bases for J; bases not matched to a gene: 8. The CDR3 loop spans 16 amino acids. The chain's CDR3 is CASSSGQGANEEKLFF. The CDR3 DNA reads TGTGCCAGCAGTTCGGGACAGGGGGCAAACGAGGAAAAACTGTTTTTT.

This chain connects TRBV28 to TRBJ2-7, with 7 bases identical to TRBD1. CDR3 size: 14 residues. Germline CDR1 MDHEN, CDR2 SYDVKM. V gave up 4 bases and J gave up 7 bases; unmatched junction bases: 10. The chain's CDR3 is CASSSLTGQEEQYF. The CDR3 coding sequence is TGTGCCAGCAGTTCCCTGACAGGGCAAGAGGAGCAGTACTTC. The variable domain in full, with the rest retrieved from reference TRBV28 and TRBJ2-7, is DVKVTQSSRYLVKRTGEKVFLECVQDMDHENMFWYRQDPGLGLRLIYFSYDVKMKEKGDIPEGYSVSREKKERFSLILESASTNQTSMYLCASSSLTGQEEQYFGPGTRLTVT.

The chain links TRBV28 to TRBJ2-1, with a tentative D call TRBD1 (7 bases). CDR3 length equals 14 residues. CDR1 is MDHEN, CDR2 SYDVKM, per germline. Trimming removed 4 bases from V and 5 bases from J, with 12 bases in between. The DNA for the CDR3 is TGTGCCAGCAGTTCGGGGGACAGAAACAATGAGCAGTTCTTC. Protein: CASSSGDRNNEQFF.

The gene calls are TRBV6-5 and TRBJ2-7, with TRBD2 matching over 9 bases. Germline V lookup: CDR1 MNHEY, CDR2 SVGAGI. After removal of 6 bases from V and 0 bases from J, the junction contained 3 bases not matched to a gene. The CDR3 length is 14 residues. The CDR3 protein is CASRLAGSSYEQYF. CDR3 coding DNA: TGTGCCAGCAGACTAGCGGGTTCCTCCTACGAGCAGTACTTC.